A selection of T cell receptor beta chains follows, all from one sample in a study of early T cells in non-severe SARS-CoV-2 infection. One entry per CDR3 protein results from TCRdb running MiXCR on the 5' RACE reads. The table records about 70,000 distinct CDR3 sequences, about 5% of them present only once. Material: whole blood, obtained at baseline. The receptors were sampled from an adult who was a healthcare worker with PCR-confirmed SARS-CoV-2 infection or an uninfected control (not recorded which). Both conserved end residues are part of each CDR3. A D gene is named only where the DNA matches it firmly. Only some rows state a clone size, as once, few, many or a class for expanded clones.

TRBD1,many,TRBJ2-1,TRBV6-1,TGTGCCAGCAGTGAAAGGGCGAACAGGGGGCGGTGGAATGAGCAGTTCTTC,CASSERANRGRWNEQFF
NA,many,TRBJ1-4,TRBV24-1,TGTGCCACCAGTGATCCTAGGACGGGGGGCATGACTACTGAAAAACTGTTTTTT,CATSDPRTGGMTTEKLFF
TRBD2,many,TRBJ2-5,TRBV29-1,TGCAGCGTCCTGGGACTAGCGGCAGAGACCCAGTACTTC,CSVLGLAAETQYF
NA,few,TRBJ2-3,TRBV5-5,TGTGCCAGCAGCTTGTCATACGGTACAGGTCCCCTGGATACGCAGTATTTT,CASSLSYGTGPLDTQYF
TRBD1,NA,TRBJ1-2,TRBV4-1,TGCGCCAGCAGCCAGGACGGACAGGTCCGTAGCTACACCTTC,CASSQDGQVRSYTF
NA,few,TRBJ2-2,TRBV12-3/TRBV12-4,TGTGCAATGCGAGCCGGGGAGCTGTTTTTT,CAMRAGELFF
TRBD1,many,TRBJ2-7,TRBV10-3,TGTGCCATCACCGCGGACAGGGTCAGCTCCTACGAGCAGTACTTC,CAITADRVSSYEQYF
NA,few,TRBJ2-7,TRBV24-1,TGTGCCACCAGTGATGCCTACGAGCAGTACTTC,CATSDAYEQYF
NA,many,TRBJ2-3,TRBV4-1,TGCGCCAGCAGCCAAGGGGGTGTGGATACGCAGTATTTT,CASSQGGVDTQYF
NA,many,TRBJ1-6,TRBV12-3/TRBV12-4,TGTGCCAGCAGTTCCCTTGGTTATTCACCCCTCCACTTT,CASSSLGYSPLHF
NA,many,TRBJ2-1,TRBV10-1,TGCGCCAGCAGTGAGTCTTTGGTAGGGACGTACAATGAGCAGTTCTTC,CASSESLVGTYNEQFF
NA,many,TRBJ2-3,TRBV29-1,TGCAGCGTTGGTCTGCGACATGCAGATACGCAGTATTTT,CSVGLRHADTQYF
TRBD1,many,TRBJ2-7,TRBV27,TGTGCCAGCAGTTTATCGGGGACAGGTACCTACGAGCAGTACTTC,CASSLSGTGTYEQYF
TRBD1,few,TRBJ2-2,TRBV12-3/TRBV12-4,TGTGCCAGCAGTTCAGGGGGCCGGGCGTGGACCGGGGAGCTGTTTTTT,CASSSGGRAWTGELFF
NA,few,TRBJ1-2,TRBV3-1,TGTGCCAGCAGCCAAGGGGCGGAAGCTAACTATGGCTACACCTTC,CASSQGAEANYGYTF
TRBD2,many,TRBJ2-7,TRBV27,TGTGCCAGCAGTCCACTAGCGGGATCCGAGCAGTACTTC,CASSPLAGSEQYF
TRBD2,NA,TRBJ2-5,TRBV29-1,TGCAGCGCTGAGCGGCCGGGACTAGCGGGAGAGGTCGAGACCCAGTACTTC,CSAERPGLAGEVETQYF